This is a list of T cell receptor beta chains from one sample in a study of Graves' ophthalmopathy and Graves' hyperthyroidism. TCRdb re-called the multiplex PCR reads through MiXCR, storing one row per CDR3 protein. This sample yields 900,000 to 1,200,000 distinct CDR3 sequences, of which about 36% are seen a single time; over 8.5% belongs to the top ten. The sample was peripheral blood or thyroid tissue (not recorded which). Receptors were obtained from an adult man with Graves' hyperthyroidism. Each CDR3 is given with its conserved first and last residue. Each record gives: D gene, CDR3 length, clone size, V gene, J gene, CDR3 DNA, CDR3 protein. The D gene is left open where the match is weak. For some rows the clone size is stated as once, few or many, or as a class when expanded; others skip it.

NA,17,NA,TRBV25-1,TRBJ1-6,TGTGCCAGCAGTGAATCGGCTGGGGGGGGGGGAAATTCACCCCTCCACTTT,CASSESAGGGGNSPLHF
TRBD1,14,NA,TRBV11-2,TRBJ1-6,TGTGCCAGCAGGGGGGGACAGGTGGATTCACCCCTCCACTTT,CASRGGQVDSPLHF
TRBD1,15,NA,TRBV12-3/TRBV12-4,TRBJ1-2,TGTGCCAGCAGCTTCACCGGGACAGGATCCTATGGCTACACCTTC,CASSFTGTGSYGYTF
NA,17,NA,TRBV24-1,TRBJ1-4,TGTGCCACCAGTGATGGGTCGAGGGCAGGGGTATTTGAAAAACTGTTTTTT,CATSDGSRAGVFEKLFF
TRBD2,20,NA,TRBV7-2,TRBJ2-5,TGTGCCAGCAGCTTAGGAGCGTGGACTAGCGGGCCCCTGTACCAAGAGACCCAGTACTTC,CASSLGAWTSGPLYQETQYF
TRBD1,19,NA,TRBV7-2,TRBJ1-6,TGTGCCAGCAGCAGATTCCCGAGAGGGGGCCCATTATCGAATTCACCCCTCCACTTT,CASSRFPRGGPLSNSPLHF
TRBD1,16,many,TRBV29-1,TRBJ1-2,TGCAGCGTTGCGAGGTTGCGGGACAGAGATCACTATGGCTACACCTTC,CSVARLRDRDHYGYTF
NA,10,few,TRBV29-1,TRBJ2-3,TGCAGCGTTGCTTGGAGGGCGCAGTATTTT,CSVAWRAQYF
NA,14,NA,TRBV5-8,TRBJ2-2,TGTGCCAGCAGCCCGGGACCTCGCGACGGGGAGCTGTTTTTT,CASSPGPRDGELFF
NA,10,NA,TRBV20-1,TRBJ2-2,TGCAGTGCTAGCCACGGGGAGCTGTTTTTT,CSASHGELFF
TRBD2,13,many,TRBV6-5,TRBJ2-7,TGTGCCAGCAGTTTGGGAAGCGGGGGCGAGCAGTACTTC,CASSLGSGGEQYF
TRBD1,16,many,TRBV15,TRBJ1-1,TGTGCCACCAGCAATCCAGCCCGGGGGACAGACACTGAAGCTTTCTTT,CATSNPARGTDTEAFF
TRBD1,16,few,TRBV10-3,TRBJ1-1,TGTGCCAGCAGACTCGAGGGACAGAGCCCGAGGGCTGAAGCTTTCTTT,CASRLEGQSPRAEAFF
NA,14,many,TRBV2,TRBJ1-3,TGTGCCCAGAAGGGACCGAGTGATGAAAACACCATATATTTT,CAQKGPSDENTIYF
TRBD2,15,many,TRBV11-2,TRBJ2-5,TGTGCCAGCAGCTTAGGCGGCGGGAGAGGGGAGACCCAGTACTTC,CASSLGGGRGETQYF
TRBD1,16,NA,TRBV7-8,TRBJ1-3,TGTGCCAGCAGGTCTGGGACAGGGGGCAGTTGGAACACCATATATTTT,CASRSGTGGSWNTIYF
NA,16,NA,TRBV4-1,TRBJ2-7,TGCGCCAGCAGCGCGCGACTAACCCCGAATCATTACGAGCAGTACTTC,CASSARLTPNHYEQYF
NA,12,NA,TRBV10-3,TRBJ2-5,TGTGCCATCAGTGGGGATGCTGGGACCCAGTACTTC,CAISGDAGTQYF
TRBD1,15,many,TRBV25-1,TRBJ2-7,TGTGCCAGCGCGGACGCGAGACAGGGGAGCTACGAGCAGTACTTC,CASADARQGSYEQYF
NA,12,few,TRBV29-1,TRBJ1-1,TGCAGCGTTGACGAGACGGGCACTGAAGCTTTCTTT,CSVDETGTEAFF
NA,14,many,TRBV12-3/TRBV12-4,TRBJ2-5,TGTGCCAGCAGGCCCGACATGGGACAAGAGACCCAGTACTTC,CASRPDMGQETQYF
NA,12,NA,TRBV20-1,TRBJ2-7,TGCAGTGCCCGGCGGAGGACCTACGAGCAGTACTTC,CSARRRTYEQYF
NA,16,NA,TRBV10-3,TRBJ1-6,TGTGCCAGCAGTCCGGGCAGGGGCCACTATAATTCACCCCTCCACTTT,CASSPGRGHYNSPLHF
NA,14,NA,TRBV27,TRBJ1-2,TGTGCCAGCAGTTTTTTCGGGGGCGGCGATGGCTACACCTTC,CASSFFGGGDGYTF
NA,12,many,TRBV12-3/TRBV12-4,TRBJ1-3,TGTGCCAGCAGTTTGACCATTCGGGGTATTAATTTT,CASSLTIRGINF
NA,13,NA,TRBV10-3,TRBJ1-4,TGTGCCAGCAGGACGGACGTCCGGGAAAAACTGTTTTTT,CASRTDVREKLFF
NA,15,NA,TRBV10-3,TRBJ2-7,TGTGCCAGCAGTTACTCGAGTGCCAGTTCCTACGAGCAGTACTTC,CASSYSSASSYEQYF
TRBD2,13,many,TRBV24-1,TRBJ2-7,TGTGCCACCAGTGATTGGGCTAGCGGCGAGCAGTACTTC,CATSDWASGEQYF
NA,16,NA,TRBV7-8,TRBJ1-5,TGTGCCAGCAGTGCTAGGGCCGGAGGTGGGGAGACGCCCCAGCATTTT,CASSARAGGGETPQHF
NA,13,NA,TRBV19,TRBJ1-2,TGTGCCAGCAGGAAAATTCTCCGCTATGGCTACACCTTC,CASRKILRYGYTF
TRBD2,14,NA,TRBV20-1,TRBJ2-2,TGCAGTGCTCTGCGGGAGGGCCGGTCCGGGGAGCTGTTTTTT,CSALREGRSGELFF
TRBD1,15,once,TRBV19,TRBJ1-5,TGTGCCAGTAGTATAGAGGCAGGGGGCGGACAGCCCCAGCATTTT,CASSIEAGGGQPQHF
TRBD1,15,NA,TRBV25-1,TRBJ2-7,TGTGCCAGCAGCGTCTGGACAGGGACACCCTACGAGCAGTACTTC,CASSVWTGTPYEQYF
NA,14,many,TRBV12-3/TRBV12-4,TRBJ1-2,TGTGCCAGCAGTTTTGACCCGGCCCGCTATGGCTACACCTTC,CASSFDPARYGYTF
NA,12,many,TRBV6-5,TRBJ1-1,TGTGCCAGCAGGGAGATGGGGACTGAAGCTTTCTTT,CASREMGTEAFF
NA,15,few,TRBV7-2,TRBJ1-1,TGCGCCAGCAGCCAACCGGGACACCGAAACACTGAAGCTTTCTTT,CASSQPGHRNTEAFF
NA,15,NA,TRBV4-3,TRBJ1-3,TGCGCCAGCAGCCAATCTGAGTTCTCTGGAAACACCATATATTTT,CASSQSEFSGNTIYF
NA,15,NA,TRBV9,TRBJ2-5,TGTGCCAGCAGCGCCCGACTTGTCGACCAAGAGACCCAGTGCTTC,CASSARLVDQETQCF
TRBD2,15,NA,TRBV9,TRBJ2-1,TGTGCCAGCAGCGCGGGGACTAGCGGGAACAATGAGCAGTTCTTC,CASSAGTSGNNEQFF
NA,14,NA,TRBV10-2,TRBJ2-7,TGCAGCGTTACCAGCAGTCCCTTCTACCCTGAGCAGTACTTC,CSVTSSPFYPEQYF
NA,18,NA,TRBV10-3,TRBJ1-5,TGTGCCATCAGTCCACTCGATGGAGTCGGGGGGCGATGGGAGCCCCAGCATTTT,CAISPLDGVGGRWEPQHF
TRBD1,13,NA,TRBV19,TRBJ1-5,TGTGCCAGTGGGACAGGGCGGCATCAGCCCCAGCATTTT,CASGTGRHQPQHF
NA,13,NA,TRBV24-1,TRBJ1-4,TGTGCCACAAAGACGGACGCAAGGGAAAAACTGTTTTTT,CATKTDAREKLFF
NA,15,many,TRBV7-6,TRBJ1-4,TGTGCCAGCAGCTCTACGCCCGCGTGGACTGAAAAACTGTTTTTT,CASSSTPAWTEKLFF
NA,16,NA,TRBV7-2,TRBJ1-1,TGTGCCAGCAGCTTGAACAGGGCGGACAGCCCTACTCTTGTGATCTTT,CASSLNRADSPTLVIF
TRBD2,13,many,TRBV9,TRBJ2-7,TGTGCCAGCAGCGTAGGGCGGGAGTACGAGCAGTACTTC,CASSVGREYEQYF
TRBD1,18,NA,TRBV7-2,TRBJ2-7,TGCGCCAGCAGCCAAGACCCCTCGACAGGGGGCCTACTCTACGAGCAGTACTTC,CASSQDPSTGGLLYEQYF
NA,16,NA,TRBV6-5,TRBJ1-3,TGTGCCAGCAGTTACAGTATGGGGGGTAGTGGAAACACCATATATTTT,CASSYSMGGSGNTIYF